These 9 T cell receptor beta chains were all obtained from the same sample, sequenced in a study of patients and donors after allogeneic stem cell transplantation. MiXCR, run by TCRdb on the RT-PCR reads, gives a single entry per CDR3 protein. Of about 960,000 distinct CDR3 sequences listed, over 15% are singletons. Specimen: blood, either unsorted or a sorted T cell fraction (not recorded which). Receptors were obtained from a human donor who was either an allogeneic HSCT recipient or a stem cell or donor lymphocyte infusion donor (not recorded which). It is not recorded whose cells these are; they may come from a transplant donor.

This clonotype turned up a few times. The rearrangement uses TRBV11-2 and TRBJ2-1, with 7 bases that match TRBD2. The V segment lost 1 base and the J segment 9 bases; nucleotides outside the gene matches: 12. This CDR3 comprises 16 residues. The germline V gene encodes CDR1 SGHAT and CDR2 FQNNGV. Here the CDR3 DNA reads TGTGCCAGCAGCTTAGCGGGGACTATAATAGTTCCTGAGCAGTTCTTC. Its protein product is CASSLAGTIIVPEQFF.

This clonotype was picked up a small number of times. The gene calls are TRBV10-3 and TRBJ2-1, with D possibly matching TRBD2 (6 bases). Between the trimmed V and J ends, which lost 11 bases and 0 bases, there was a span of 17 bases. Germline-derived CDR1 and CDR2 are ENHRY and SYGVKD. This CDR3 has 15 residues. CDR3 sequence reads: CAAGSGRASYNEQFF. In DNA, the CDR3 is TGTGCCGCGGGATCCGGGAGAGCCTCCTACAATGAGCAGTTCTTC.

The chain links TRBV2 to TRBJ2-7, with D hard to call. V lost 4 bases and J 3 bases, leaving 10 bases between the germline ends. The CDR3 is made up of 13 amino acids. Germline values: CDR1 SNHLY, CDR2 FYNNEI. CDR3 protein: CASSAAEYYEQYF. Here the CDR3 DNA reads TGTGCCAGCAGTGCGGCAGAATACTACGAGCAGTACTTC. Complete variable domain (other parts from reference TRBV2 and TRBJ2-7): EPEVTQTPSHQVTQMGQEVILRCVPISNHLYFYWYRQILGQKVEFLVSFYNNEISEKSEIFDDQFSVERPDGSNFTLKIRSTKLEDSAMYFCASSAAEYYEQYFGPGTRLTVT.

Concerning this clonotype: Compared with germline, one end of the junction differs, possibly owing to a read error. The V gene is TRBV5-1, the J gene TRBJ1-1; D gene uncertain. There are 14 residues in the CDR3. Germline CDR1 is SGHRS and CDR2 is YFSETQ. CDR3 protein: CASSLAVKNTEAFF. CDR3 in DNA: TGCGCCAGCAGTTTGGCGGTCAAGAACACTGAAGCTTTCTTT.

This clonotype was detected only a few times. This chain uses TRBV20-1 with TRBJ2-3; no clear D. This CDR3 has 14 amino acids. V gave up 5 bases and J gave up 4 bases, with 16 bases separating them. Per germline, CDR1 DFQATT and CDR2 SNEGSKA (reference sequence). CDR3 residues: CSAGPHPMPDTQYF. CDR3 sequence (DNA): TGCAGTGCTGGGCCCCATCCCATGCCAGATACGCAGTATTTT.

This clonotype was counted ten times or more. Its ends do not fully match the called genes, so a read error is possible. This chain uses TRBV12-3 or TRBV12-4 with TRBJ1-3; D is uncertain. CDR3 length: 13 amino acids. CDR3 bases: TGCGCCAGCAGCCCCAACTCTGGAAACACCATATATTTT. It specifies CASSPNSGNTIYF.

The chain combines TRBV7-2 with TRBJ1-2, with a weak D call TRBD1 (6 bases). This CDR3 contains 13 residues. Trimming removed 5 bases from V and 4 bases from J, with 11 bases in between. Germline CDR1 SGHTA, CDR2 FQGNSA. In DNA form, the CDR3 reads TGTGCCAGCAGCCCACGCAGGGGCTATGGCTACACCTTC. Protein: CASSPRRGYGYTF.

This chain links TRBV9 with TRBJ2-5; 12 positions agree with TRBD2. Germline V gene data show CDR1 as SGDLS and CDR2 as YYNGEE. This CDR3 contains 16 residues. After removal of 3 bases from V and 5 bases from J, the junction contained 8 bases not matched to a gene. CDR3 in amino acids: CASSAALAGGQETQYF. The CDR3 nucleotides are TGTGCCAGCAGCGCGGCGCTAGCGGGGGGGCAGGAGACCCAGTACTTC.

The CDR3 nucleotides read TGTGCCACCCGGGGAACCAAAAACATTCAGTACTTC. Encoded protein: CATRGTKNIQYF. The chain couples TRBV27 to TRBJ2-4; perhaps TRBD2 as D (5 bases). V was cut by 10 bases and J by 2 bases, with 9 bases left in between. The length of the CDR3 is 12 residues. Per the germline V gene, CDR1 is MNHEY and CDR2 is SMNVEV (reference sequence).